A selection of T cell receptor beta chains follows, all from one sample in a study of cytomegalovirus exposure and HLA in healthy donors. Assay used: immunoSEQ multiplex PCR; TCRdb lists only in-frame clones, some missing. The table lists some 95,000 clones, just over 65% of them singletons. The material sequenced was PBMCs. The source is a man younger than 40 in good health and CMV-seronegative. The CDR3 runs from the conserved cysteine through the conserved F or W. A D gene is named only where the DNA matches it firmly. Clone size is stated in some rows and not others, as once, few, many or a class when expanded.

clone size	D gene	V gene	J gene	CDR3 protein	CDR3 DNA
-	TRBD1	TRBV11-1	TRBJ2-5	CASSPGQGQETQYF	TGTGCCAGCAGCCCAGGACAGGGACAAGAGACCCAGTACTTC
-	-	TRBV5-4	TRBJ2-7	CASSSGGFSYEQYF	TGTGCCAGCAGCTCAGGAGGGTTCTCCTACGAGCAGTACTTC
once	-	TRBV19	TRBJ1-5	CASSIEQGAQPQHF	TGTGCCAGTAGTATAGAACAGGGAGCTCAGCCCCAGCATTTT
once	-	TRBV27	TRBJ1-5	CASSGERSNQPQHF	TGTGCCAGCAGTGGGGAGAGAAGCAATCAGCCCCAGCATTTT
-	-	TRBV9	TRBJ2-3	CASSVADYADTQYF	TGTGCCAGCAGCGTAGCCGACTACGCAGATACGCAGTATTTT
-	-	TRBV11-2	TRBJ1-1	CASSSREQVSTEAFF	TGTGCCAGCAGCTCCCGCGAACAGGTCTCTACTGAAGCTTTCTTT
-	TRBD1	TRBV27	TRBJ1-1	CASSLTGSHPGTEAFF	TGTGCCAGCAGTTTGACAGGGTCTCACCCGGGGACTGAAGCTTTCTTT
-	TRBD1	TRBV6-5	TRBJ1-3	CASSYWDSSGNTIYF	TGTGCCAGCAGTTACTGGGACAGCTCTGGAAACACCATATATTTT
-	-	TRBV4-1	TRBJ2-2	CASSPATQARELFF	TGCGCCAGCAGTCCGGCGACTCAAGCCCGGGAGCTGTTTTTT
-	TRBD1	TRBV5-6	TRBJ2-7	CASSGDRVAEQYF	TGTGCCAGCAGCGGGGACAGGGTCGCCGAGCAGTACTTC
-	TRBD2	TRBV4-2	TRBJ2-7	CASSQGREVGEQYF	TGTGCCAGCAGCCAGGGGCGGGAGGTTGGAGAGCAGTACTTC
-	-	TRBV29-1	TRBJ2-3	CSEESADTQYF	TGCAGCGAAGAGTCTGCAGATACGCAGTATTTT
-	TRBD1	TRBV28	TRBJ1-5	CSSRYGTGINQPQHF	TGTTCCAGCAGATACGGGACAGGGATCAATCAGCCCCAGCATTTT
few	TRBD1	TRBV28	TRBJ1-1	CASSRTGTEAFF	TGTGCCAGCAGCCGGACAGGGACTGAAGCTTTCTTT
few	-	TRBV4-3	TRBJ2-5	CASSQDNSTPRTQYF	TGCGCCAGCAGCCAAGATAATAGTACCCCACGGACCCAGTACTTC
-	-	TRBV7-5	TRBJ2-4	CVRSPGQRRAKNIQYF	TGTGTCAGAAGCCCGGGACAGCGTAGGGCCAAAAACATTCAGTACTTC
-	TRBD2	TRBV27	TRBJ2-2	CASRQLAATGELFF	TGTGCCAGCCGCCAACTAGCGGCCACCGGGGAGCTGTTTTTT
-	TRBD1	TRBV12-5	TRBJ1-2	CASALTGGGYGYTF	TGTGCTAGTGCCCTGACAGGGGGCGGCTATGGCTACACCTTC
-	-	TRBV30	TRBJ1-5	CAWSPHSYAGPYQPQHF	TGTGCCTGGAGTCCTCACAGCTACGCCGGCCCCTATCAGCCCCAGCATTTT